This TCR beta chain was retrieved from a study of technical replicates of blood from a handful of donors. Sequencing was performed with immunoSEQ multiplex PCR; in TCRdb, only in-frame clones are kept and a portion is missing. The table lists some 94,000 clones, about 95% of them singletons. The germline V and J ends were trimmed by 5 bases and 3 bases, with 14 bases remaining between them. CDR1 is SGHVS and CDR2 is FNYEAQ in the germline V gene. There are 14 residues in the CDR3. The sequence was collected from a human donor in good health. The chain is built from TRBV7-6 and TRBJ2-7; D is undetermined. Sequencing input: T cells isolated from PBMCs. DNA for the CDR3: TGTGCCAGCAGCCTAGATAGCCAGAGCTACGAGCAGTACTTC. It specifies CASSLDSQSYEQYF.